The present entry profiles one T cell receptor (beta chain) with its context. The clone's antigen remains unknown. The sample holds no much larger clone one base away, and base qualities are not on file. These data originate in a study of blood T cell repertoires in COVID-19 (dated by TCRdb to between 2020 and 2021). Regarding the study in general: Samples from collaborators originated in the United States, Italy and Spain and spanned both the acute and convalescent phases of COVID-19. The material from the prospective study consisted of cDNA or gDNA derived from T cells, B-cell-depleted T cells, or PBMCs. Deeply sampled blood TCRbeta repertoires from subjects exposed to, actively infected with, or recovered from COVID-19 were included in the dataset. The repertoires were released in a freely available public database intended as a resource for research on the immune response to SARS-CoV-2. The samples were drawn from two sources: the first 160 participants of the ongoing ImmuneRACE study, and fewer than 1,500 subjects contributed by 6 global collaborators. Nearly every sample came with metadata listing a de-identified subject ID, COVID-19 status, age in years and sex. HLA class I and class II types, where available, came from metadata supplied by the sample provider rather than from assay-based typing. What the research found in general, with its limitations: Clinical and demographic metadata were provided uncurated, with the amount varying by source and participant.

The immunoSEQ Assay, a bias-controlled multiplex PCR, was used to amplify TCRbeta CDR3 regions from genomic DNA. From the authors' description of their analysis: Within the assay, amplification of reference gene primers was used to estimate how many nucleated cells each sample contained. Sequence reads were collapsed and filtered to measure the absolute abundance of every unique TCRbeta CDR3 rearrangement. For each sample, productive Simpson clonality was calculated as the square root of Simpson's diversity index over productive rearrangements. The source is immuneACCESS, and TCRdb retained only in-frame sequences with V and J called. Part of the clones is not carried over; for the studies checked, unresolved V genes explain less than half of this, and the remainder is unexplained. V, J and clone size were drawn from that table, and D and trimming were deduced from the DNA. This sample gives hundreds of thousands of clones in total; roughly 84% of them show up just once. Roughly 30% of the sample is in the top ten clones.

V loses 6 bases of germline sequence and J loses 0 bases, and the interval between the two ends is 11 bases. Spanning cysteine to phenylalanine, the CDR3 consists of 14 amino acids. Of the read, only the CDR3 DNA is kept; its 42 bases are in frame from base 1. Based on the germline V gene, the CDR1 and CDR2 sequences are MNHEY and SVGAGI. Each collaborating institution followed its own protocols to collect whole blood in K2EDTA tubes. Collaborator samples were shipped for TCRbeta analysis as frozen whole blood, isolated PBMCs, or DNA extracted from either sample type. The specimen sequenced was peripheral blood. This receptor was obtained from a middle-aged man with acute or convalescent COVID-19. The rearranged chain carries TRBV6-5 and TRBJ1-2; a tentative D match to TRBD1 spans 6 bases. The CDR3 protein sequence reads: CASRTTGTNYGYTF. The bases are TGTGCCAGCAGAACGACAGGAACTAACTATGGCTACACCTTC.